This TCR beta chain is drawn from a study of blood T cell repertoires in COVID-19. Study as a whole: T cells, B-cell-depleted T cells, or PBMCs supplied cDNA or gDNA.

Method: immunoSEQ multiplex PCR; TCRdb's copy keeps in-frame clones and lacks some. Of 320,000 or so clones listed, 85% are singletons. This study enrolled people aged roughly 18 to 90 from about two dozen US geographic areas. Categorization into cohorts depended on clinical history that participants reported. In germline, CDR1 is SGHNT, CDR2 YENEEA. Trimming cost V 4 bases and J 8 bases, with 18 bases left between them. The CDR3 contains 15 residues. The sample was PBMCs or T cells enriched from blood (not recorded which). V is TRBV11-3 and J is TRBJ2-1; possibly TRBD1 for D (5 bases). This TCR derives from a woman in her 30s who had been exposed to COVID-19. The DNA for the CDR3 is TGTGCCAGCAGCTACGGCGGAGCTTTAGGGGATGAGCAGTTCTTC. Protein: CASSYGGALGDEQFF.